The 24 T cell receptor beta chains given below trace back to one sample, sequenced in a study of T cell changes during pregnancy in multiple sclerosis. Generated by immunoSEQ multiplex PCR, the TCRdb table keeps only in-frame clones and is missing some. In the table there are about 39,000 clones, less than 95% of which are singletons. The source material was CD4+ T cells from peripheral blood mononuclear cells, sampled in the first trimester of pregnancy. All receptors come from a female donor in good health, enrolled as a control in a pregnancy study.

J is TRBJ1-4 and V is TRBV29-1, with D possibly matching TRBD1 (6 bases). In germline, CDR1 is SQVTM, CDR2 ANQGSEA. Trimming took 5 bases from V and 0 from J, leaving 13 bases between them. The CDR3 extends over 15 amino acids. The CDR3 region has the DNA TGCAGCGTTCTCCACAGGGATACAACTAATGAAAAACTGTTTTTT. It is translated as CSVLHRDTTNEKLFF.

The gene calls are TRBV5-1 and TRBJ2-3, with D maybe TRBD1 (7 bases). With 10 bases removed from V and 6 bases from J, the gap between germline ends came to 15 bases. Germline values: CDR1 SGHRS, CDR2 YFSETQ. The CDR3 extends over 12 amino acids. CDR3 sequence reads: CASQGGSDTQYF. The CDR3 DNA reads as TGCGCCTCTCAGGGGGGCAGTGATACGCAGTATTTT.

The genes are TRBV2 and TRBJ1-2, with D unresolved. V shed 3 bases and J shed 8 bases, with 13 bases lying between them. The CDR3 covers 13 residues. The germline CDR1 and CDR2 sequences are SNHLY and FYNNEI. In DNA form, the CDR3 reads TGTGCCAGCAGTGATAGCGGGAATCGGGGCTACACCTTC. Translating it yields CASSDSGNRGYTF.

Concerning this clone: This same CDR3 is encoded by further DNA sequences in the sample. CDR3 residues: CASSPGLAGGETQYF. The CDR3 nucleotides are TGCGCCAGCAGCCCAGGACTAGCGGGGGGCGAGACCCAGTACTTC. The genes are TRBV5-1 and TRBJ2-5, with TRBD2 matching over 14 bases. The J segment lost 5 bases and the V segment lost 4 bases, leaving 4 bases of the junction unmatched. Germline V lookup: CDR1 SGHRS, CDR2 YFSETQ. This CDR3 is 15 amino acids long.

This sequence joins TRBV4-1 and TRBJ2-3; TRBD2 is a possible D gene (5 bases). Germline values: CDR1 MGHRA, CDR2 YSYEKL. V lost 2 bases, J lost 7 bases, and 16 bases lay in between. This CDR3 comprises 15 residues. CDR3 protein: CASSQPRGSAYTQYF. The DNA of the CDR3 is TGCGCCAGCAGCCAACCCCGGGGTTCAGCCTATACGCAGTATTTT.

This chain joins TRBV2 and TRBJ2-7, with a possible D match to TRBD1 (6 bases). Germline V CDR1 and CDR2: SNHLY, FYNNEI. Trimming removed 7 bases from V and 4 bases from J, with 14 bases in between. CDR3 length: 13 amino acids. The CDR3 DNA follows: TGTGCCAGCATTACAGGGAAAGGATACGAGCAGTACTTC. Its translation: CASITGKGYEQYF.

This clone appeared a single time. V usage is TRBV5-1 and J usage is TRBJ2-7, with 8 positions matching TRBD1. V shed 2 bases and J 6 bases; nucleotides not matched to a gene: 10. The CDR3 is made up of 15 amino acids. CDR1 is SGHRS and CDR2 is YFSETQ in the germline V gene. The CDR3 nucleotides read TGCGCCAGCAGCTTACTCGGGACAGGCACCGTCGAGCAGTACTTC. As protein: CASSLLGTGTVEQYF. The full variable domain, completed using reference TRBV5-1 and TRBJ2-7, is KAGVTQTPRYLIKTRGQQVTLSCSPISGHRSVSWYQQTPGQGLQFLFEYFSETQRNKGNFPGRFSGRQFSNSRSEMNVSTLELGDSALYLCASSLLGTGTVEQYFGPGTRLTVT.

The J gene is TRBJ2-6, the V gene TRBV9; 7 nucleotides agree with TRBD1. Losses at the gene ends were 4 bases for V and 0 bases for J; bases not matched to a gene: 10. Germline CDR1 reads SGDLS; CDR2 reads YYNGEE. The CDR3 spans 18 residues. This chain's CDR3 is CASSSLRQGVSGANVLTF. As DNA, the CDR3 is TGTGCCAGCAGCTCCCTACGACAGGGAGTCTCTGGGGCCAACGTCCTGACTTTC.

V gene TRBV7-9 combines with J gene TRBJ2-3; D may be TRBD1 (5 bases). The germline V and J ends were trimmed by 5 bases and 2 bases, with 11 bases remaining between them. The CDR3 has 14 residues. The germline CDR1 and CDR2 sequences are SEHNR and FQNEAQ (reference sequence). CDR3 coding DNA: TGTGCCAGCAGCCTTCAGGGTCCCACAGATACGCAGTATTTT. Its translation is CASSLQGPTDTQYF.

A single count supports this clone. The chain combines TRBV29-1 with TRBJ2-5; weak D call: TRBD2 (5 bases). CDR1 is SQVTM and CDR2 is ANQGSEA in the germline V gene. This CDR3 has 14 residues. The V and J ends lost 7 bases and 4 bases respectively, with 19 bases between them. CDR3 residues: CSAPVGGSPETQYF. As DNA, the CDR3 is TGCAGCGCCCCGGTCGGAGGTTCCCCAGAGACCCAGTACTTC.

The chain employs TRBV19 and TRBJ1-2, with D unresolved. CDR1 is LNHDA, CDR2 SQIVND, per germline (reference sequence). The CDR3 is 11 residues long. The V end lost 3 bases, the J end lost 9 bases, and 8 bases lay between the germline ends. In nucleotides, the CDR3 is TGTGCCAGTAGTATTAAGAACAGCTACACCTTC. This sequence encodes CASSIKNSYTF.

The chain is built from TRBV5-1 and TRBJ1-2; weak D call: TRBD1 (5 bases). The CDR3 spans 13 residues. V lost 1 base and J lost 6, with 10 bases in between. CDR1 is SGHRS and CDR2 is YFSETQ in the germline V gene. CDR3 in amino acids: CASSLWGEDGYTF. In nucleotides, the CDR3 is TGCGCCAGCAGCTTGTGGGGGGAAGATGGCTACACCTTC.

V gene TRBV9 combines with J gene TRBJ2-7, with D possibly matching TRBD2 (5 bases). V was trimmed by 4 bases and J by 2 bases, leaving 13 bases between them. Germline assignment: CDR1 SGDLS and CDR2 YYNGEE. This CDR3 is 14 amino acids long. The CDR3 loop reads CASSPLEGAYEQYF. The CDR3, as DNA: TGTGCCAGCAGCCCCCTCGAGGGTGCCTACGAGCAGTACTTC.

This chain joins TRBV5-1 and TRBJ1-6, with TRBD1 matching over 7 bases. J gave up 10 bases and V 2 bases, and 6 bases lay outside the gene matches. This CDR3 has 14 residues. CDR1 is SGHRS and CDR2 is YFSETQ in the germline V gene. The CDR3 DNA reads as TGCGCCAGCAGCTTAGGGGACAGTGAGTCACCCCTCCACTTT. As protein: CASSLGDSESPLHF. Combining the CDR3 with reference TRBV5-1 and TRBJ1-6 gives the whole variable domain KAGVTQTPRYLIKTRGQQVTLSCSPISGHRSVSWYQQTPGQGLQFLFEYFSETQRNKGNFPGRFSGRQFSNSRSEMNVSTLELGDSALYLCASSLGDSESPLHFGNGTRLTVT.

This clone was counted between two and nine times. This chain connects TRBV28 to TRBJ2-2; 7 positions agree with TRBD1. J gave up 1 base and V 4 bases, and 0 bases lay outside the gene matches. Germline V gene data show CDR1 as MDHEN and CDR2 as SYDVKM. The CDR3 loop spans 14 amino acids. CDR3 in DNA: TGTGCCAGCAGTTGGGACAGGAACACCGGGGAGCTGTTTTTT. Amino acid sequence: CASSWDRNTGELFF.

In DNA form, the CDR3 reads TGTGCCAGCAGTGAATACGGTCAGCCCCAGCATTTT. This sequence encodes CASSEYGQPQHF. This chain joins TRBV25-1 and TRBJ1-5; no reliable D call. V lost 0 bases, J lost 6 bases, and 3 bases lay in between. This CDR3 spans 12 amino acids. Germline loops: CDR1 MGHDK, CDR2 SYGVNS. Drawing the rest from reference TRBV25-1 and TRBJ1-5, the complete variable domain is EADIYQTPRYLVIGTGKKITLECSQTMGHDKMYWYQQDPGMELHLIHYSYGVNSTEKGDLSSESTVSRIRTEHFPLTLESARPSHTSQYLCASSEYGQPQHFGDGTRLSIL.

This chain uses TRBV4-2 with TRBJ2-5, with 9 bases lining up with TRBD1. The assigned J gene may be wrong: the sequence end matches TRBJ2-7 better. The V gene's germline CDR1 is LGHNA and CDR2 YNFKEQ. This CDR3 has 15 amino acids. The chain's CDR3 is CASSQNRDRDYEQYF. CDR3 sequence (DNA): TGTGCCAGCAGCCAGAACCGGGACAGGGACTACGAGCAGTACTTC.

The count of this clone is one. The chain recombines TRBV7-6 with TRBJ1-4; D is perhaps TRBD1 (6 bases). The CDR3 totals 15 residues. The V gene's germline CDR1 is SGHVS and CDR2 FNYEAQ. The V end lost 4 bases, the J end lost 4 bases, and 13 bases lay between the germline ends. This CDR3 is CASSSIGQRNEKLFF. In DNA, the CDR3 is TGTGCCAGCAGCTCAATCGGACAGCGTAATGAAAAACTGTTTTTT.

The gene calls are TRBV5-1 and TRBJ1-2, with D unresolved. Trimming removed 4 bases from V and 2 bases from J, with 12 bases in between. The V gene's germline CDR1 is SGHRS and CDR2 YFSETQ. The CDR3 has 14 residues. CDR3 residues: CASSRVRANYGYTF. The CDR3 DNA reads as TGCGCCAGCAGCCGGGTACGCGCAAACTATGGCTACACCTTC.

The chain carries TRBV25-1 and TRBJ1-4, with D perhaps TRBD1 (5 bases). The CDR3 totals 15 residues. Trimming removed 8 bases from V and 7 bases from J, with 20 bases in between. Per the germline V gene, CDR1 is MGHDK and CDR2 is SYGVNS. For the CDR3, the DNA is TGTGCCAGCGCCCCAGGGTGGGGGGTTAGTGAAAAACTGTTTTTT. Its protein product is CASAPGWGVSEKLFF. The entire variable domain, with the rest obtained from reference TRBV25-1 and TRBJ1-4, is as follows: EADIYQTPRYLVIGTGKKITLECSQTMGHDKMYWYQQDPGMELHLIHYSYGVNSTEKGDLSSESTVSRIRTEHFPLTLESARPSHTSQYLCASAPGWGVSEKLFFGSGTQLSVL.

V gene TRBV5-4 combines with J gene TRBJ2-2; 7 nucleotides match TRBD2. This CDR3 has 13 amino acids. Losses at the gene ends were 5 bases for V and 4 bases for J; bases not matched to a gene: 2. Germline V lookup: CDR1 SGHNT, CDR2 YYREEE (reference sequence). The CDR3 DNA reads as TGTGCCAGCAGGGCTAGCGGCACCGGGGAGCTGTTTTTT. Translated: CASRASGTGELFF.

V is TRBV14 and J is TRBJ1-2; 7 positions match TRBD1. Germline assignment: CDR1 SGHDN and CDR2 FVKESK. The J segment lost 4 bases and the V segment lost 4 bases, leaving 6 bases of the junction unmatched. This CDR3 is built from 14 residues. CDR3 DNA sequence: TGTGCCAGCAGCCCCGGGACAGTTCGCTATGGCTACACCTTC. Its translation is CASSPGTVRYGYTF.

The V and J genes are TRBV10-3 and TRBJ2-1; D is possibly TRBD2 (5 bases). The CDR3 covers 16 residues. The germline V gene has CDR1 ENHRY and CDR2 SYGVKD. Between the trimmed V and J ends, which lost 2 bases and 5 bases, there was a span of 16 bases. The CDR3, as DNA: TGTGCCATCAGTGAGGAGCCTAGCTTTTACAACAATGAGCAGTTCTTC. Residues: CAISEEPSFYNNEQFF.

In its sample, this clone was seen once. The chain has TRBV5-6 and TRBJ2-6; the D gene is possibly TRBD2 (6 bases). The CDR3 loop spans 17 amino acids. Trimming left V 1 base short and J 2 bases short, with 13 bases between. From germline, CDR1 is SGHDT and CDR2 YYEEEE. CDR3 residues: CASSLRGIRAGANVLTF. As DNA, the CDR3 is TGTGCCAGCAGCTTGCGGGGGATACGGGCTGGGGCCAACGTCCTGACTTTC.